A single TCR beta chain is shown here with its context. Its antigen is not known. Data came from immunoSEQ multiplex PCR; TCRdb stores just in-frame clones and leaves some out. The profile shows 110,000 to 150,000 clones, approximately 91% of them singletons. These data are taken from a study of T cell responses to AZD1222 COVID-19 vaccine. Study-wide findings and caveats: A mostly white British donor set with more females was recruited, and clonal diversity was possibly underestimated. Only a handful of AZD1222 recipients, more than five in all, had baseline seropositivity.

Germline assignment: CDR1 SGDLS and CDR2 YYNGEE. The V gene end was trimmed by 4 bases and the J gene end by 4 bases; junction bases not matched to a gene: 9. The CDR3 length is 17 residues. This material consisted of peripheral blood, taken 28 days after the second AZD1222 dose. V gene TRBV9 combines with J gene TRBJ2-7; TRBD2 aligns across 15 bases. This receptor was obtained from an adult who received the AZD1222 COVID-19 vaccine. The CDR3 DNA follows: TGTGCCAGCAGCAGCACACCGGGACTAGCGGGGGGATACGAGCAGTACTTC. This translates into CASSSTPGLAGGYEQYF. Using reference TRBV9 and TRBJ2-7 for the parts outside the CDR3, the full variable domain is DSGVTQTPKHLITATGQRVTLRCSPRSGDLSVYWYQQSLDQGLQFLIQYYNGEERAKGNILERFSAQQFPDLHSELNLSSLELGDSALYFCASSSTPGLAGGYEQYFGPGTRLTVT.